The clone carrying this T cell receptor (beta chain) appeared a few times. What it recognizes is unknown. This sample is part of a study of T-cell reconstitution after alpha-beta-depleted transplantation in children. Study findings and constraints: Several hundred rapidly expanded clones from non-depleted graft cells reportedly supplied alpha-beta T cells about two months post-transplant. From surviving recipient T cells and thymic progenitors came the high day-60 TCRbeta diversity observed in some patients.

A TCRbeta library incorporating unique molecular identifiers was prepared. TCRdb fed the PCR reads into MiXCR, producing one record per CDR3 protein. The sample yields around 490,000 distinct CDR3 sequences, over 10% seen once. The CDR3 totals 15 residues. The V gene end was trimmed by 4 bases and the J gene end by 5 bases; junction bases not matched to a gene: 4. Germline V gives CDR1 SGHVS, CDR2 FQNEAQ. This TCR was recovered from a female patient younger than 10 who had a stem cell transplant for aplastic anemia, so the T cells may come from the graft donor. The sequences come from PBMCs, mostly from graft donor cells, collected 180 days after TCRalphabeta/CD19-depleted stem cell transplant. V gene TRBV7-8 combines with J gene TRBJ2-1, with TRBD2 matching 11 bases. CDR3 loop: CASSWLAGGDNEQFF. The CDR3 region has the DNA TGTGCCAGCAGCTGGTTAGCGGGAGGGGACAATGAGCAGTTCTTC. The full variable domain, in which reference TRBV7-8 and TRBJ2-1 provide the parts outside the CDR3, is GAGVSQSPRYKVAKRGQDVALRCDPISGHVSLFWYQQALGQGPEFLTYFQNEAQLDKSGLPSDRFFAERPEGSVSTLKIQRTQQEDSAVYLCASSWLAGGDNEQFFGPGTRLTVL.